Sequencing of this T cell receptor beta chain was carried out in a study of blood T cells in healthy people across ages. Primed by a sample-barcoded 5' primer and a J-beta primer mix, a second PCR proceeded for about 6 to 11 cycles. TCRdb analysed the 5' RACE reads with MiXCR anew, one entry per CDR3 protein. This sample yields around 1.5 million distinct CDR3 sequences, of which around 42% are seen a single time; 7.9% belongs to the top ten. The draw of peripheral blood yielded around 10 milliliters from each donor. This CDR3 has 15 amino acids. Germline assignment: CDR1 SGHRS and CDR2 YFSETQ. Of note for this clonotype: Its antigen is currently unknown.

Study-wide points: Naive T cell percentage and TCR beta diversity correlated strongly.

The sequencing sample was made of blood. The chain links TRBV5-1 to TRBJ2-5; 12 positions agree with TRBD2. Near its end, the DNA agrees better with TRBJ2-7, so the J call may be wrong. The receptor was isolated from a woman younger than 30 in good health. The chain's CDR3 is CASRSTSGGPYEQYF. Here the CDR3 DNA reads TGCGCCAGCAGATCGACTAGCGGGGGCCCATACGAGCAGTACTTC.